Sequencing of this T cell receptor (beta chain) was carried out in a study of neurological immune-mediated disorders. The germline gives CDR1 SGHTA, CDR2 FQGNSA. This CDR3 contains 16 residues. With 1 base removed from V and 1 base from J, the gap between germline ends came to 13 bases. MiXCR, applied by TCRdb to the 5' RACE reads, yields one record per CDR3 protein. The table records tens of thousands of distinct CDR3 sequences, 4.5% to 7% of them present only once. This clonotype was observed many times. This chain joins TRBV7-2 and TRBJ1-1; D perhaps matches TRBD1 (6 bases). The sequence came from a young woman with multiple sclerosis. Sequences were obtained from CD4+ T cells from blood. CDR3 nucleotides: TGTGCCAGCAGCTTAGAGGGGAACAGGGCGAACACTGAAGCTTTCTTT. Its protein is CASSLEGNRANTEAFF. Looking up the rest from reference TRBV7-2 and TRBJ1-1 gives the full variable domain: GAGVSQSPSNKVTEKGKDVELRCDPISGHTALYWYRQSLGQGLEFLIYFQGNSAPDKSGLPSDRFSAERTGGSVSTLTIQRTQQEDSAVYLCASSLEGNRANTEAFFGQGTRLTVV.